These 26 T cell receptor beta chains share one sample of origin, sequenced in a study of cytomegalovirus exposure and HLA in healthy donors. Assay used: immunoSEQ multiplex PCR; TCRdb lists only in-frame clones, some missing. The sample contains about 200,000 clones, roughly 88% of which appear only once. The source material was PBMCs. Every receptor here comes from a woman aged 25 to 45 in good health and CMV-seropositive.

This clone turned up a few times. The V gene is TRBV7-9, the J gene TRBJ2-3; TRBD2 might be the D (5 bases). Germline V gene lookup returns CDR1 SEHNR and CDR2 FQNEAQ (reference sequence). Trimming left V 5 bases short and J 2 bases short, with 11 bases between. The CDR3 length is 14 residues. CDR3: CASSVTRATDTQYF. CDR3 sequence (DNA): TGTGCCAGCAGCGTCACTAGAGCCACAGATACGCAGTATTTT.

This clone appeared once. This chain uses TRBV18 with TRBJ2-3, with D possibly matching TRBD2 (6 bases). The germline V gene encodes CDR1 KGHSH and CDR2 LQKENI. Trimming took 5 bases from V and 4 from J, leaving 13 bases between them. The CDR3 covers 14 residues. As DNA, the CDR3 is TGTGCCAGCTCATGGGACTCCGCCGCAGATACGCAGTATTTT. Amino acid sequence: CASSWDSAADTQYF.

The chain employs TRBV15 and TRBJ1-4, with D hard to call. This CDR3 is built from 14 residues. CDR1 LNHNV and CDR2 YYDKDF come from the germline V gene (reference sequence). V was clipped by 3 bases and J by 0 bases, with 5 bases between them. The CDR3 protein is CATSRQATNEKLFF. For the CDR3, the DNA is TGTGCCACCAGCAGGCAGGCAACTAATGAAAAACTGTTTTTT.

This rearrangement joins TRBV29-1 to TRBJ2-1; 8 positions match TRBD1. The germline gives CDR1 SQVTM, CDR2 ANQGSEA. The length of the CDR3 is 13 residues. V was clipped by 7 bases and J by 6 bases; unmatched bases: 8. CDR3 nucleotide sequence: TGCAGCGCGGGGCAGGGGGCTGTCAATGAGCAGTTCTTC. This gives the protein CSAGQGAVNEQFF.

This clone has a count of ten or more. The CDR3: CSARQGYGYTF. CDR3 in DNA: TGCAGTGCTCGGCAGGGGTATGGCTACACCTTC. The chain is built from TRBV20-1 and TRBJ1-2; tentatively, D is TRBD1 (6 bases). With 5 bases removed from V and 5 bases from J, the gap between germline ends came to 9 bases. The CDR3 covers 11 residues. Germline CDR1 DFQATT, CDR2 SNEGSKA (reference sequence).

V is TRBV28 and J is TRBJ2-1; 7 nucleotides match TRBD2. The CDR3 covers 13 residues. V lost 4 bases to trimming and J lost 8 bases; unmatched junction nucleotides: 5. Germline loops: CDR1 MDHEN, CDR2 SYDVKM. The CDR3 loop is CASSSTTSDEQFF. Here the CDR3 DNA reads TGTGCCAGCAGTTCCACCACTAGCGATGAGCAGTTCTTC. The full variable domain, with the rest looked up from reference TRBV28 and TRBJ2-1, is DVKVTQSSRYLVKRTGEKVFLECVQDMDHENMFWYRQDPGLGLRLIYFSYDVKMKEKGDIPEGYSVSREKKERFSLILESASTNQTSMYLCASSSTTSDEQFFGPGTRLTVL.

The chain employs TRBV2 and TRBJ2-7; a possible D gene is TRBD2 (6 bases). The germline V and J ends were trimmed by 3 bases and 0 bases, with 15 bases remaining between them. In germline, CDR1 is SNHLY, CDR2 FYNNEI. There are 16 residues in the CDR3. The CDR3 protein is CASSESSGLSSYEQYF. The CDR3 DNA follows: TGTGCCAGCAGTGAGTCGAGCGGGCTTTCCTCCTACGAGCAGTACTTC. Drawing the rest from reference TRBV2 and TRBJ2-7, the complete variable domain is EPEVTQTPSHQVTQMGQEVILRCVPISNHLYFYWYRQILGQKVEFLVSFYNNEISEKSEIFDDQFSVERPDGSNFTLKIRSTKLEDSAMYFCASSESSGLSSYEQYFGPGTRLTVT.

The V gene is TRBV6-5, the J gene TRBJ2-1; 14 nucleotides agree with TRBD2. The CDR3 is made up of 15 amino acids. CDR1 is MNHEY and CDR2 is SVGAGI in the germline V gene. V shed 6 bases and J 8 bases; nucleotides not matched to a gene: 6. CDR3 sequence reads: CASRLGTSGRDEQFF. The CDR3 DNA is TGTGCCAGCAGGCTCGGGACTAGCGGGAGAGATGAGCAGTTCTTC.

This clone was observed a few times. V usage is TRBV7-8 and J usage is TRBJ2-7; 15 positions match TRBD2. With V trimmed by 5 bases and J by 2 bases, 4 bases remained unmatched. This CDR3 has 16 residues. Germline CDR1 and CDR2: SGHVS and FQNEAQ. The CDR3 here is CASSTGLAGGPYEQYF. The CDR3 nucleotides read TGTGCCAGCAGCACCGGACTAGCGGGAGGGCCCTACGAGCAGTACTTC.

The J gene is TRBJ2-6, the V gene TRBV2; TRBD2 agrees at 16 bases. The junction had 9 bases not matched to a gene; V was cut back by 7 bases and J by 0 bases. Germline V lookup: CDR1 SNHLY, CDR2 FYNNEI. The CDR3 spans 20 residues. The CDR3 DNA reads TGTGCCAGCAACTTCGGGACTAGCGGGAGGGAGAACTCTGGGGCCAACGTCCTGACTTTC. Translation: CASNFGTSGRENSGANVLTF.

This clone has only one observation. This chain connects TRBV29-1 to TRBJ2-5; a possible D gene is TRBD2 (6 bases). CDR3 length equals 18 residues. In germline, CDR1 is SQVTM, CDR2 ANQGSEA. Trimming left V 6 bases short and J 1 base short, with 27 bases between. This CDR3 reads CSVPFNPPGRGAQETQYF. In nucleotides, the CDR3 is TGCAGCGTCCCTTTTAACCCCCCCGGGAGAGGGGCCCAAGAGACCCAGTACTTC.

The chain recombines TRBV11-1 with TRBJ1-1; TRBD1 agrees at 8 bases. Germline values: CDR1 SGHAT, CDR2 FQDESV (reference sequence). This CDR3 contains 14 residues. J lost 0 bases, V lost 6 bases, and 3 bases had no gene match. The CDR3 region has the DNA TGTGCCAGCAGTGTGGACAGGGTGAACACTGAAGCTTTCTTT. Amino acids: CASSVDRVNTEAFF.

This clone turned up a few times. The CDR3 loop reads CASSPSFPNEKLFF. The DNA for the CDR3 is TGTGCCAGCAGCCCGTCCTTCCCCAATGAAAAACTGTTTTTT. This chain joins TRBV7-9 and TRBJ1-4; D gene ambiguous. Trimming removed 5 bases from V and 5 bases from J, with 12 bases in between. This CDR3 has 14 amino acids. Germline V gene data show CDR1 as SEHNR and CDR2 as FQNEAQ (reference sequence).

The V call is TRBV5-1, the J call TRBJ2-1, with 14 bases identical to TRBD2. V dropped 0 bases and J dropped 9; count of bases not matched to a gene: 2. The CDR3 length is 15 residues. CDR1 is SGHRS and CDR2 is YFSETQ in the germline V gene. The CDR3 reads CASSLEGLAGVEQFF. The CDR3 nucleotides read TGCGCCAGCAGCTTGGAGGGACTAGCGGGAGTTGAGCAGTTCTTC.

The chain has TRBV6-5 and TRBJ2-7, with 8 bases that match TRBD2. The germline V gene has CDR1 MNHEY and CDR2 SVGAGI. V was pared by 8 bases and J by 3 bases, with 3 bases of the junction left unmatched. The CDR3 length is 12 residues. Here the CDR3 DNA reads TGTGCCAGCGGTCTAGCGGGCTACGAGCAGTACTTC. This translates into CASGLAGYEQYF.

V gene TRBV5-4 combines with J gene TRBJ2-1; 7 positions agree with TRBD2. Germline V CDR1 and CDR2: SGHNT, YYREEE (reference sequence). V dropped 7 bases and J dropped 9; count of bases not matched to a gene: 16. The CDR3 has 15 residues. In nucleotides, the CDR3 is TGTGCCAGCGGCAAAGGAGGGGAGGGCCTTGTTGAGCAGTTCTTC. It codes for CASGKGGEGLVEQFF.

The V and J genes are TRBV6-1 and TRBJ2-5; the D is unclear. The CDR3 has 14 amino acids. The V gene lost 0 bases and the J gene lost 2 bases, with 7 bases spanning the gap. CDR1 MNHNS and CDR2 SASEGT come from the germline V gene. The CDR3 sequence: CASSEAGRQETQYF. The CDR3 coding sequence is TGTGCCAGCAGTGAAGCGGGCCGGCAAGAGACCCAGTACTTC.

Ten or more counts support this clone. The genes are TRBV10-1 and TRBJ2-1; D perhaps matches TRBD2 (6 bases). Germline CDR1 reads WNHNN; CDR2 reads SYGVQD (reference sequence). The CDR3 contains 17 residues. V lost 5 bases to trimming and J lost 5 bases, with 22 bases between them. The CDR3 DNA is TGCGCCAGCAGTTTTGGAGGGGTCCAGCGGGTGCACAATGAGCAGTTCTTC. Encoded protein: CASSFGGVQRVHNEQFF.

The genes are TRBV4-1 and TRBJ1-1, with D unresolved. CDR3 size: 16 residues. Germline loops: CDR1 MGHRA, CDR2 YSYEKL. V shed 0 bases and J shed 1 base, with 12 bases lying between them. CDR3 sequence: CASSQEGWEQNTEAFF. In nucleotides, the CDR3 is TGCGCCAGCAGCCAAGAAGGATGGGAGCAGAACACTGAAGCTTTCTTT.

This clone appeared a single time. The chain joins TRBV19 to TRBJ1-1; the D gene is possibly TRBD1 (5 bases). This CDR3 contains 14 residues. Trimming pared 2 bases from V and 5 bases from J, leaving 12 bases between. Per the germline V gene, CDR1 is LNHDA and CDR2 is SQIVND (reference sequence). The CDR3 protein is CASSIPGRRTEAFF. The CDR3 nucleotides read TGTGCCAGTAGTATACCAGGGCGAAGAACTGAAGCTTTCTTT.

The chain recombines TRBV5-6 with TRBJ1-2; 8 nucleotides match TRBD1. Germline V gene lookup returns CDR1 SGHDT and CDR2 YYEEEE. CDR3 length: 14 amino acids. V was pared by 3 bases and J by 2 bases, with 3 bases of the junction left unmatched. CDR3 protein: CASSWGQANYGYTF. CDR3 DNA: TGTGCCAGCAGCTGGGGACAGGCGAACTATGGCTACACCTTC. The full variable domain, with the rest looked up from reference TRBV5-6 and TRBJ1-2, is DAGVTQSPTHLIKTRGQQVTLRCSPKSGHDTVSWYQQALGQGPQFIFQYYEEEERQRGNFPDRFSGHQFPNYSSELNVNALLLGDSALYLCASSWGQANYGYTFGSGTRLTVV.

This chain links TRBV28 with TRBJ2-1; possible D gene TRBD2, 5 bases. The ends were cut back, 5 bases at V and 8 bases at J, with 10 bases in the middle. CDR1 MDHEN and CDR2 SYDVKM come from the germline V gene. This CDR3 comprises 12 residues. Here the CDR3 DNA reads TGTGCCAGCAGTCCGGTGAGGGATGAGCAGTTCTTC. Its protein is CASSPVRDEQFF.

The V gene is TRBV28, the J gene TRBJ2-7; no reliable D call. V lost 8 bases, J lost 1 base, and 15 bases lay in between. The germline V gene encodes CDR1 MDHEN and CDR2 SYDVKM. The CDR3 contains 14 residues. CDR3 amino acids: CASRNFGGSYEQYF. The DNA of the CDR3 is TGTGCCAGCCGCAATTTTGGCGGTTCCTACGAGCAGTACTTC.

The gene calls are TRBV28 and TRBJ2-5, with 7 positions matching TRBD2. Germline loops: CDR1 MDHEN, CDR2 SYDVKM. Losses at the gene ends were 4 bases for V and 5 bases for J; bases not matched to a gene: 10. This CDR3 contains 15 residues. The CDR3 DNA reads TGTGCCAGCAGTTCCGGCGGGAGAGGAGGGGAGACCCAGTACTTC. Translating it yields CASSSGGRGGETQYF.

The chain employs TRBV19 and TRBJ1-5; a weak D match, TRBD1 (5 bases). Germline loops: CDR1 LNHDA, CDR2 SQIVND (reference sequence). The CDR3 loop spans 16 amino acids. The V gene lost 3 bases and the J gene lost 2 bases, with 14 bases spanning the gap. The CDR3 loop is CASSISGGGGNQPQHF. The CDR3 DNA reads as TGTGCCAGTAGTATTAGTGGGGGAGGGGGCAATCAGCCCCAGCATTTT.

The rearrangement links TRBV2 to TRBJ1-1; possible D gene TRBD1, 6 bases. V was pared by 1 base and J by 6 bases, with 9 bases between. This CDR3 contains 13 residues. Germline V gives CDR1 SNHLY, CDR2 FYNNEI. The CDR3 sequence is CASSEEGGSEAFF. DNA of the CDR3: TGTGCCAGCAGTGAAGAAGGGGGATCTGAAGCTTTCTTT.